Below, 26 T cell receptor beta chains from the same sample are listed, as sequenced in a study of CD8+CD57+ T cells in acquired aplastic anemia. CD8+CD57+ cell expansion, shown by flow cytometry, had occurred in the patients selected for sequencing. Genomic DNA served as template for TCR beta VDJ and CDR3 profiling. TCRdb reanalysed the reads using MiXCR and keeps one entry per CDR3 protein. The sample records 270,000 or so distinct CDR3 sequences, 82% being singletons. Sequenced sample: sorted CD4+, CD8+, or CD8+CD57+ T cells (not recorded which) from PBMCs. These receptors all come from a human donor with aplastic anemia.

V and J are TRBV4-2 and TRBJ2-5, with D perhaps matching TRBD2 (5 bases). The germline V gene encodes CDR1 LGHNA and CDR2 YNFKEQ. The CDR3 is 14 residues long. The ends were cut back, 1 base at V and 7 bases at J, with 13 bases in the middle. CDR3 amino acids: CASSQVEADGTQYF. The CDR3, as DNA: TGTGCCAGCAGCCAAGTAGAAGCGGACGGGACCCAGTACTTC.

The chain recombines TRBV19 with TRBJ2-1; D remains unclear. Deletions cut 6 bases from V and 2 bases from J, with 14 bases between. CDR1 is LNHDA and CDR2 is SQIVND in the germline V gene (reference sequence). This CDR3 region has 15 residues. As DNA, the CDR3 is TGTGCCAGTAGGCCAGCGAGGCTGGCCTACAATGAGCAGTTCTTC. Amino acids: CASRPARLAYNEQFF.

The chain has TRBV2 and TRBJ2-5; 7 bases are shared with TRBD2. From germline, CDR1 is SNHLY and CDR2 FYNNEI. V was clipped by 6 bases and J by 5 bases; unmatched bases: 18. The CDR3 contains 17 residues. The CDR3 here is CASSEALANQPQETQYF. The DNA for the CDR3 is TGTGCCAGCAGCGAGGCACTAGCGAATCAGCCCCAGGAGACCCAGTACTTC.

The J gene is TRBJ2-5, the V gene TRBV9, with no clear D. V was pared by 4 bases and J by 14 bases, with 24 bases between. There are 14 residues in the CDR3. The germline V gene has CDR1 SGDLS and CDR2 YYNGEE. The CDR3 DNA reads TGTGCCAGCAGCTGCGCCCAGCGAGAAGAGCAGTTCTACTTC. Amino acid sequence: CASSCAQREEQFYF.

The chain joins TRBV11-3 to TRBJ2-5; no firm D call. Germline lookup yields CDR1 SGHNT and CDR2 YENEEA. The CDR3 is made up of 14 amino acids. Trimming removed 0 bases at V and 3 bases at J, with 8 bases between. The CDR3 region is CASSLDLAEETQYF. The CDR3 nucleotides are TGTGCCAGCAGCTTAGATCTCGCAGAAGAGACCCAGTACTTC.

In this sample, this clonotype turned up once. V is TRBV9 and J is TRBJ2-3; D might be TRBD2 (6 bases). The CDR3 loop spans 14 amino acids. V was trimmed by 4 bases and J by 11 bases, leaving 20 bases between them. Per germline, CDR1 SGDLS and CDR2 YYNGEE. CDR3 sequence (DNA): TGTGCCAGCAGCTGTGAGGCGGGGCACACCGGGCAGTATTTT. It specifies CASSCEAGHTGQYF.

In regard to this clonotype: One junction end does not reproduce the germline sequence, and a read error may be involved. The chain has TRBV7-3 and TRBJ2-3; 9 nucleotides line up with TRBD1. This CDR3 region has 14 residues. Germline V lookup: CDR1 SGHTA, CDR2 FQGTGA. The CDR3 coding sequence is TGTGCCAGCAGCTTGGGGACAGGGACCAACAAGCGGTACTTT. Protein product: CASSLGTGTNKRYF.

This chain links TRBV7-3 with TRBJ2-6; D not certain. Germline V gene sequence: CDR1 SGHTA, CDR2 FQGTGA. V was pared by 4 bases and J by 17 bases, with 27 bases between. The CDR3 sequence is 16 residues long. In nucleotides, the CDR3 is TGTGCCAGCAGCTCCGCGGATACGTACGATTCTAACGTATTGACTTTC. Translation gives CASSSADTYDSNVLTF.

A word on this clonotype: The junction differs from germline at one of its ends, possibly a read error. This chain joins TRBV11-1 and TRBJ2-1; 8 nucleotides line up with TRBD1. This CDR3 region has 15 residues. Germline V gives CDR1 SGHAT, CDR2 FQDESV (reference sequence). The DNA for the CDR3 is TGCGCCAGCAGCCCGACAGGGGATGTCCACAATGAGCAGTTCTTC. Translated: CASSPTGDVHNEQFF.

V gene TRBV25-1 combines with J gene TRBJ2-1; 8 bases map to TRBD2. This CDR3 has 15 residues. The trim removed 2 bases at V and 7 bases at J, leaving 7 bases unmatched. In germline, CDR1 is MGHDK, CDR2 SYGVNS. Written as DNA, the CDR3 is TGTGCCAGCAGTGAAAACGGGAGGGCCAGAAATGAGCAGTTCTTC. Its translation: CASSENGRARNEQFF.

V gene TRBV14 combines with J gene TRBJ2-5, with D maybe TRBD1 (5 bases). This CDR3 has 14 amino acids. The ends were cut back, 1 base at V and 5 bases at J, with 11 bases in the middle. Germline V CDR1 and CDR2: SGHDN, FVKESK. CDR3 sequence (DNA): TGTGCCAGCAGCCAAGTTAAGGGGCTGGAGACCCAGTACTTC. Its translation: CASSQVKGLETQYF.

This clonotype showed up just a few times. The chain is built from TRBV24-1 and TRBJ2-1; D possibly corresponds to TRBD1 (5 bases). Per the germline V gene, CDR1 is KGHDR and CDR2 is SFDVKD. V lost 3 bases, J lost 1 base, and 15 bases lay in between. CDR3 length: 17 residues. CDR3 loop: CATSDPSREGSYNEQFF. The CDR3 DNA reads TGTGCCACCAGTGATCCTTCCAGGGAAGGGTCCTACAATGAGCAGTTCTTC.

The V call is TRBV25-1, the J call TRBJ2-5; 7 positions agree with TRBD2. Germline CDR1 reads MGHDK; CDR2 reads SYGVNS. V shed 1 base, J shed 5 bases, and the junction held 4 bases outside the gene matches. The CDR3 runs 14 residues. Here the CDR3 reads CASSEFWRGETQYF. The CDR3 coding sequence is TGTGCCAGCAGTGAATTCTGGCGGGGGGAGACCCAGTACTTC.

For this clonotype: A junction boundary mismatches the germline segment, possibly from a read error. CDR3 DNA sequence: TGTGCCAGCAGTGTGACGGGGAGTTCCGCCTATGAGCAGATCTTC. It specifies CASSVTGSSAYEQIF. V and J are TRBV19 and TRBJ1-2; D gene uncertain. This CDR3 has 15 amino acids. The germline V gene has CDR1 LNHDA and CDR2 SQIVND (reference sequence).

On this clonotype: Since no conserved phenylalanine or tryptophan closes the CDR3, a read error is the likely cause. No DNA is shown, since the ends of the CDR3 on it are uncertain; the CDR3 is the one TCRdb lists. The rearrangement links TRBV7-8 to TRBJ2-3; the table gives TRBD1 as D, unverified against the DNA. The germline CDR1 and CDR2 sequences are SGHVS and FQNEAQ. The CDR3 spans 13 residues, counting both ends. CDR3 region: CASGLAGAAAPHY.

Details on this clonotype: This CDR3 is missing its conserved last phenylalanine or tryptophan, likely due to a read error. The limits of the CDR3 on the DNA are not certain, so only TCRdb's listed CDR3 is given. V and J are TRBV2 and TRBJ2-5; the table assigns TRBD2, which was not confirmed against the DNA. The germline gives CDR1 SNHLY, CDR2 FYNNEI. The CDR3 has 15 amino acids, counting both end residues. The CDR3 is CASGDSGTDTQNLCL.

This chain connects TRBV9 to TRBJ1-2, with TRBD1 matching over 8 bases. The J segment lost 5 bases and the V segment lost 4 bases, leaving 10 bases of the junction unmatched. Per the germline V gene, CDR1 is SGDLS and CDR2 is YYNGEE. This CDR3 comprises 15 residues. The CDR3 coding sequence is TGTGCCAGCAGCTTGACAGGGGACACGCAGTATGGCTACACCTTC. Translated, it gives CASSLTGDTQYGYTF.

The V gene is TRBV7-9, the J gene TRBJ2-1; D gene uncertain. The CDR3 is 16 amino acids. Looked up from germline, CDR1 is SEHNR and CDR2 is FQNEAQ (reference sequence). The V and J ends lost 3 bases and 11 bases respectively, with 23 bases between them. The CDR3 sequence: CASSFKSYNSSDQQFF. Here the CDR3 DNA reads TGTGCCAGCAGCTTTAAAAGCTATAATTCAAGCGATCAGCAGTTCTTC.

The chain recombines TRBV9 with TRBJ1-1; a weak D match, TRBD1 (5 bases). Germline V gene sequence: CDR1 SGDLS, CDR2 YYNGEE. This CDR3 is built from 15 residues. V was pared by 0 bases and J by 11 bases, with 20 bases between. The CDR3 loop reads CASSVGGDTHNFAFF. CDR3 coding DNA: TGTGCCAGCAGCGTAGGGGGGGATACGCACAATTTTGCTTTCTTT.

This clonotype was seen a handful of times. The chain carries TRBV5-6 and TRBJ2-5; 7 nucleotides line up with TRBD2. Trimming cost V 4 bases and J 2 bases; bases outside gene matches: 5. Per germline, CDR1 SGHDT and CDR2 YYEEEE. This CDR3 spans 14 amino acids. The DNA of the CDR3 is TGTGCCAGCAGCAGAGGGAGGGAGCAAGAGACCCAGTACTTC. This gives the protein CASSRGREQETQYF.

The V gene is TRBV7-2, the J gene TRBJ2-7; weak D call: TRBD2 (7 bases). The CDR3 contains 12 residues. Trimming pared 5 bases from V and 6 bases from J, leaving 11 bases between. Germline-derived CDR1 and CDR2 are SGHTA and FQGNSA. The CDR3 loop reads CASSRGAGEQYV. The CDR3 DNA is TGTGCCAGCAGCCGGGGGGCGGGCGAGCAGTACGTC.

Concerning this clonotype itself: One end of the junction fails to match germline, which may point to a read error. CDR3: CASSLVSGPDNDQFF. As DNA, the CDR3 is TGTGCCAGCAGCTTGGTTTCAGGGCCGGATAATGACCAGTTCTTC. The gene calls are TRBV7-9 and TRBJ2-1, with D maybe TRBD1 (5 bases). Germline V gene lookup returns CDR1 SEHNR and CDR2 FQNEAQ (reference sequence). The CDR3 loop spans 15 amino acids. Full variable domain (rest looked up from reference TRBV7-9 and TRBJ2-1): DTGVSQNPRHKITKRGQNVTFRCDPISEHNRLYWYRQTLGQGPEFLTYFQNEAQLEKSRLLSDRFSAERPKGSFSTLEIQRTEQGDSAMYLCASSLVSGPDNDQFFGPGTRLTVL.

The J gene is TRBJ2-3, the V gene TRBV15; D gene unclear. The J call may be mistaken, given a closer DNA end match to TRBJ2-7. The CDR3 length is 14 residues. CDR1 and CDR2 from the germline V gene are LNHNV and YYDKDF (reference sequence). The CDR3 is CATSRRSAQDTQYF. CDR3 DNA: TGTGCCACCAGCAGACGGTCAGCTCAAGATACGCAGTACTTC.

Comments on this clonotype: An end of the junction differs from the germline gene, which may be a read error. The CDR3 reads CASSIRSGQETHHF. The CDR3 DNA reads as TGTGCCAGCAGCATACGCAGCGGCCAAGAGACCCATCACTTC. The chain has TRBV7-9 and TRBJ2-5; the D gene is possibly TRBD2 (5 bases). The CDR3 sequence is 14 residues long. Germline V gene data show CDR1 as SEHNR and CDR2 as FQNEAQ (reference sequence).

The chain carries TRBV2 and TRBJ1-6, with D unclear. V lost 5 bases to trimming and J lost 13 bases, with 15 bases between them. The CDR3 sequence is 13 residues long. Per the germline V gene, CDR1 is SNHLY and CDR2 is FYNNEI. Here the CDR3 reads CASSPGGAAPLHF. For the CDR3, the DNA is TGTGCCAGCAGTCCGGGAGGTGCAGCTCCCCTCCACTTT. Based on the CDR3 plus reference TRBV2 and TRBJ1-6, the full variable domain is EPEVTQTPSHQVTQMGQEVILRCVPISNHLYFYWYRQILGQKVEFLVSFYNNEISEKSEIFDDQFSVERPDGSNFTLKIRSTKLEDSAMYFCASSPGGAAPLHFGNGTRLTVT.

The chain is built from TRBV2 and TRBJ1-2; TRBD1 matches at 9 bases. Germline CDR1 SNHLY, CDR2 FYNNEI. V lost 10 bases, J lost 7 bases, and 22 bases stayed unmatched. This CDR3 has 17 residues. The CDR3 here is CATSRHRGHTVDFGYTF. The CDR3 region has the DNA TGTGCCACCAGCAGGCACAGGGGGCATACGGTGGATTTTGGCTACACCTTC.